The entry below describes one T cell receptor beta chain. Clones were sequenced by immunoSEQ multiplex PCR, and TCRdb holds only the in-frame ones, with some missing. The sample includes some 180,000 clones, more than 70% of them seen just once. This record belongs to a study of blood T cell repertoires in COVID-19. The CDR3 sequence is 15 residues long. Losses at the gene ends were 6 bases for V and 7 bases for J; bases not matched to a gene: 11. The germline CDR1 and CDR2 sequences are LNHDA and SQIVND (reference sequence). This sequence joins TRBV19 and TRBJ2-7; TRBD2 matches 11 bases. The receptor was isolated from a woman of 80 years or more with active or convalescent COVID-19. The material sequenced was peripheral blood. The CDR3 DNA sequence: TGTGCCAGTAGATCGGGGACTAGCGGATACGGAGAGCAGTACTTC. This encodes CASRSGTSGYGEQYF. The variable domain in full, with the rest retrieved from reference TRBV19 and TRBJ2-7, is DGGITQSPKYLFRKEGQNVTLSCEQNLNHDAMYWYRQDPGQGLRLIYYSQIVNDFQKGDIAEGYSVSREKKESFPLTVTSAQKNPTAFYLCASRSGTSGYGEQYFGPGTRLTVT.